This passage covers 20 T cell receptor beta chains from one sample sequenced in a study of T cell responses to AZD1222 COVID-19 vaccine. The data were produced by immunoSEQ multiplex PCR, yet TCRdb's version contains in-frame clones alone and is incomplete. The sample has about 150,000 clones; around 90% are singletons. The material sequenced was peripheral blood, taken on day 0 of AZD1222 vaccination. The receptors shown here come from an adult in good health.

V usage is TRBV4-3 and J usage is TRBJ1-2; no clear D. Germline values: CDR1 LGHNA, CDR2 YSLEER. CDR3 size: 14 residues. Trimming pared 0 bases from V and 4 bases from J, leaving 9 bases between. This CDR3 is CASSQDPKPYGYTF. CDR3 coding DNA: TGCGCCAGCAGCCAAGATCCGAAGCCCTATGGCTACACCTTC.

The chain recombines TRBV4-2 with TRBJ1-5; D is undetermined. This CDR3 region has 15 residues. CDR1 is LGHNA, CDR2 YNFKEQ, per germline. The germline V and J ends were trimmed by 1 base and 0 bases, with 7 bases remaining between them. CDR3 loop: CASSQVAASNQPQHF. As DNA, the CDR3 is TGTGCCAGCAGCCAAGTGGCAGCTAGCAATCAGCCCCAGCATTTT.

The CDR3 nucleotides read TGTGCCAGCAGCTTAGGACCTACAGGGAACTATGGCTACACCTTC. Translating gives CASSLGPTGNYGYTF. This chain uses TRBV11-2 with TRBJ1-2; possible D gene TRBD1, 6 bases. Trimming took 1 base from V and 2 from J, leaving 11 bases between them. CDR1 and CDR2 (germline): SGHAT, FQNNGV. The CDR3 is 15 residues long.

On this clone: The sample contains more than one DNA sequence encoding this CDR3. The chain recombines TRBV18 with TRBJ1-2; TRBD1 agrees at 9 bases. The CDR3 consists of 14 residues. From germline, CDR1 is KGHSH and CDR2 LQKENI. Germline trimming cut 2 bases from V and 2 bases from J; bases unmatched to any gene: 0. CDR3: CASSPGTGNYGYTF. CDR3 DNA: TGTGCCAGCTCACCAGGGACAGGGAACTATGGCTACACCTTC.

The chain links TRBV28 to TRBJ1-5, with D perhaps TRBD1 (5 bases). Germline loops: CDR1 MDHEN, CDR2 SYDVKM. V shed 7 bases and J shed 5 bases, with 24 bases lying between them. The CDR3 runs to 17 residues. CDR3 amino acids: CASKPHGGVPRDQPQHF. For the CDR3, the DNA is TGTGCCAGCAAACCCCATGGGGGGGTACCTCGGGATCAGCCCCAGCATTTT.

The chain joins TRBV7-3 to TRBJ1-5; D perhaps matches TRBD1 (5 bases). This CDR3 is built from 17 residues. V lost 3 bases and J 5 bases, leaving 20 bases between the germline ends. The germline V gene encodes CDR1 SGHTA and CDR2 FQGTGA. The CDR3 nucleotides are TGTGCCAGCAGCTTCCCCCGACGGGGGGTACCTCATCAGCCCCAGCATTTT. It translates to CASSFPRRGVPHQPQHF.

The rearrangement uses TRBV5-5 and TRBJ1-1; 9 bases map to TRBD1. Germline-derived CDR1 and CDR2 are SGHKS and YYEKEE (reference sequence). This CDR3 has 13 residues. The V and J ends lost 5 bases and 11 bases, in that order; junction bases with no gene match: 10. CDR3 region: CASSSRQGDGAFF. As DNA, the CDR3 is TGTGCCAGCAGTTCACGACAGGGGGATGGCGCTTTCTTT. The full variable domain, in which reference TRBV5-5 and TRBJ1-1 provide the parts outside the CDR3, is DAGVTQSPTHLIKTRGQQVTLRCSPISGHKSVSWYQQVLGQGPQFIFQYYEKEERGRGNFPDRFSARQFPNYSSELNVNALLLGDSALYLCASSSRQGDGAFFGQGTRLTVV.

This rearrangement joins TRBV7-2 to TRBJ1-1, with D maybe TRBD1 (5 bases). Trimming pared 1 base from V and 1 base from J, leaving 7 bases between. The CDR3 loop spans 14 amino acids. Germline CDR1 SGHTA, CDR2 FQGNSA. The CDR3 protein is CASSLVGANTEAFF. For the CDR3, the DNA is TGTGCCAGCAGCTTAGTAGGGGCGAACACTGAAGCTTTCTTT.

In DNA, the CDR3 is TGCGCCAGCAGCCAGCGGGGGGACTACAATGAGCAGTTCTTC. Translating gives CASSQRGDYNEQFF. The chain has TRBV5-1 and TRBJ2-1, with 9 bases lining up with TRBD2. Unmatched junction bases numbered 2, after V lost 4 bases and J lost 3 bases. The CDR3 consists of 14 residues. Germline lookup yields CDR1 SGHRS and CDR2 YFSETQ.

The chain recombines TRBV27 with TRBJ1-5; D is ambiguous. This CDR3 contains 15 residues. V was trimmed by 4 bases and J by 0 bases, leaving 10 bases between them. Per the germline V gene, CDR1 is MNHEY and CDR2 is SMNVEV (reference sequence). The CDR3 loop reads CASSYSQYSNQPQHF. In nucleotides, the CDR3 is TGTGCCAGCAGTTACTCTCAATATAGCAATCAGCCCCAGCATTTT.

V gene TRBV3-1 (or the pseudogene TRBV3-2) combines with J gene TRBJ1-3; TRBD1 might be the D (6 bases). Trimming left V 3 bases short and J 0 bases short, with 12 bases between. Germline CDR1 reads LGHDT; CDR2 reads YNNKEL (reference sequence). This CDR3 has 16 amino acids. CDR3 residues: CASSQGHLSSGNTIYF. CDR3 in DNA: TGTGCCAGCAGCCAGGGACACCTTAGCTCTGGAAACACCATATATTTT.

This chain joins TRBV6-5 and TRBJ2-1; 8 positions match TRBD2. Losses at the gene ends were 6 bases for V and 6 bases for J; bases not matched to a gene: 10. CDR3 length: 15 amino acids. Germline CDR1 and CDR2: MNHEY and SVGAGI. The CDR3 coding sequence is TGTGCCAGCAGCCCGGGAGGGCCCTGGGGCAATGAGCAGTTCTTC. It specifies CASSPGGPWGNEQFF.

This clone was detected only once. The chain recombines TRBV5-5 with TRBJ1-5, with 7 bases matching TRBD1. The CDR3 contains 15 residues. The J segment lost 6 bases and the V segment lost 4 bases, leaving 10 bases of the junction unmatched. Germline lookup yields CDR1 SGHKS and CDR2 YYEKEE (reference sequence). The CDR3 coding sequence is TGTGCCAGCAGCGAAGGAACAGGGGAGGTTCAGCCCCAGCATTTT. Residues: CASSEGTGEVQPQHF.

The rearrangement links TRBV19 to TRBJ2-7; TRBD1 aligns across 7 bases. Germline trimming cut 5 bases from V and 6 bases from J; bases unmatched to any gene: 13. The CDR3 spans 15 residues. Germline-derived CDR1 and CDR2 are LNHDA and SQIVND (reference sequence). The CDR3 sequence: CASSLIDRDSAEQYF. For the CDR3, the DNA is TGTGCCAGTAGTCTAATTGACAGGGATTCCGCCGAGCAGTACTTC.

CDR3 nucleotide sequence: TGTGCCAGCGGCGGGACAGGGAATCAGCCCCAGCATTTT. Protein product: CASGGTGNQPQHF. This rearrangement joins TRBV7-2 to TRBJ1-5, with 9 nucleotides matching TRBD1. Germline lookup yields CDR1 SGHTA and CDR2 FQGNSA. V trimming: 8 bases; J trimming: 4 bases; junction bases outside the gene matches: 3. This CDR3 region has 13 residues. Complete variable domain (other parts from reference TRBV7-2 and TRBJ1-5): GAGVSQSPSNKVTEKGKDVELRCDPISGHTALYWYRQSLGQGLEFLIYFQGNSAPDKSGLPSDRFSAERTGGSVSTLTIQRTQQEDSAVYLCASGGTGNQPQHFGDGTRLSIL.

This chain's CDR3 is CASSQDPPTSSGGQETQYF. Written as DNA, the CDR3 is TGTGCCAGCAGCCAAGACCCCCCCACTTCTAGCGGGGGGCAAGAGACCCAGTACTTC. This sequence joins TRBV3-1 (or the pseudogene TRBV3-2) and TRBJ2-5; the match to TRBD2 covers 11 bases. There are 19 residues in the CDR3. V dropped 0 bases and J dropped 2; count of bases not matched to a gene: 11. Germline CDR1 and CDR2: LGHDT and YNNKEL (reference sequence).

This clone has just one count. J is TRBJ1-1 and V is TRBV5-1; D uncertain. With 2 bases removed from V and 11 bases from J, the gap between germline ends came to 10 bases. The CDR3 has 11 residues. Germline loops: CDR1 SGHRS, CDR2 YFSETQ. The CDR3 spells CASSFYGEAFF. CDR3 nucleotides: TGCGCCAGCAGCTTTTACGGGGAGGCTTTCTTT.

The chain combines TRBV5-1 with TRBJ1-2; 10 nucleotides line up with TRBD1. Trimming cost V 2 bases and J 5 bases; bases outside gene matches: 18. The CDR3 totals 19 residues. CDR1 and CDR2 (germline): SGHRS, YFSETQ. The CDR3 DNA reads as TGCGCCAGCAGCTTCCACCCAAACACCCGGGACAGGGGATGGTATGGCTACACCTTC. Amino acids: CASSFHPNTRDRGWYGYTF.

This clone was recorded a few times. The CDR3 bases are TGTGCCAGTAGTATGAGGGGCAGGGGCCACACCGGGGAGCTGTTTTTT. It yields the protein CASSMRGRGHTGELFF. The chain recombines TRBV19 with TRBJ2-2; D is possibly TRBD1 (6 bases). Trimming took off 3 bases at V and 3 bases at J, with 14 bases between the two ends. This CDR3 is built from 16 residues. Germline V gene data show CDR1 as LNHDA and CDR2 as SQIVND (reference sequence).

A note on this clone: Other DNA sequences in this specimen translate into the identical CDR3. The chain links TRBV18 to TRBJ1-1; D unresolved. The CDR3 spans 12 residues. Between the trimmed V and J ends, which lost 3 bases and 2 bases, there was a span of 4 bases. The germline gives CDR1 KGHSH, CDR2 LQKENI. The CDR3 nucleotides read TGTGCCAGCTCACCCGGTAACACTGAAGCTTTCTTT. Its translation is CASSPGNTEAFF. Complete variable domain (other parts from reference TRBV18 and TRBJ1-1): NAGVMQNPRHLVRRRGQEARLRCSPMKGHSHVYWYRQLPEEGLKFMVYLQKENIIDESGMPKERFSAEFPKEGPSILRIQQVVRGDSAAYFCASSPGNTEAFFGQGTRLTVV.